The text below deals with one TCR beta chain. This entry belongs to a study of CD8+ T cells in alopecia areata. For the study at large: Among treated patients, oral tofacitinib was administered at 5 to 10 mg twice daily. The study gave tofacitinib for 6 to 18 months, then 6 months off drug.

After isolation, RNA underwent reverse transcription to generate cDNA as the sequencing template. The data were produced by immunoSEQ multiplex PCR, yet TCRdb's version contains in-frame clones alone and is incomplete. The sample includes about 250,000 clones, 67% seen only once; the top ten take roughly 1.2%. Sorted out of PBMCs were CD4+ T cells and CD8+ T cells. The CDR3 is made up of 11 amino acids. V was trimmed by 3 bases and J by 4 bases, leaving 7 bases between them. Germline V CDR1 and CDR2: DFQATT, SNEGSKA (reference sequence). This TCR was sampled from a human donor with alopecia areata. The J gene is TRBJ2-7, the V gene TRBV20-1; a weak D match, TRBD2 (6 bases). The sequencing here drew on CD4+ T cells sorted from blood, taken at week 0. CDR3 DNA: TGCAGTGCTAGTGCGGGGTACGAGCAGTACTTC. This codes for CSASAGYEQYF.